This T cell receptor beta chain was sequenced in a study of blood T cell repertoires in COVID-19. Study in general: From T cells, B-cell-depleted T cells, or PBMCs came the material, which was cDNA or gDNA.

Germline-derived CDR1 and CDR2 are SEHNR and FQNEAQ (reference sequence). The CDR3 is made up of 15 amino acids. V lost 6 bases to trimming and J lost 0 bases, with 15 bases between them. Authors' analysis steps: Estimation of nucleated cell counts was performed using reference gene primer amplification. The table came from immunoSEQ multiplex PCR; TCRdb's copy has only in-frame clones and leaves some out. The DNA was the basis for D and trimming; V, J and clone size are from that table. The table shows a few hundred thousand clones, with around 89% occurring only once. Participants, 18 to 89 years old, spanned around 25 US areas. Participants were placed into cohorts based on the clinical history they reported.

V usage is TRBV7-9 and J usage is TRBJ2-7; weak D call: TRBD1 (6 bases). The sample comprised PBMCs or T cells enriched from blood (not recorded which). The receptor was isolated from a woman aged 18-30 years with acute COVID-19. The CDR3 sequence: CASSLGQSLSYEQYF. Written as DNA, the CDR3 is TGTGCCAGCAGTCTTGGACAGTCCCTCTCCTACGAGCAGTACTTC.